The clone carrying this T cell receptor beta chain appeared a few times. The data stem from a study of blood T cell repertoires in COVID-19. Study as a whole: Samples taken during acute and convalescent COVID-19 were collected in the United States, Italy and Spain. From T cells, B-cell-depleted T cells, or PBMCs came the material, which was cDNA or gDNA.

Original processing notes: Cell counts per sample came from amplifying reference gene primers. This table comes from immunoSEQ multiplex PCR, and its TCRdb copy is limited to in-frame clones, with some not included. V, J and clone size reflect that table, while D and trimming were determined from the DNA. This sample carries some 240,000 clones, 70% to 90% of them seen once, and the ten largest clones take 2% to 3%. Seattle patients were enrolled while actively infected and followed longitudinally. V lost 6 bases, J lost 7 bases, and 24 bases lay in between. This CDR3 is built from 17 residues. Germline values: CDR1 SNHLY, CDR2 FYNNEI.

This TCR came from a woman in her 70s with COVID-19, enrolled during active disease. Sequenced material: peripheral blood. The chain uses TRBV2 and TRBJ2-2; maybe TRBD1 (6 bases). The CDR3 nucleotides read TGTGCCAGCAGACCCCGCTTGGGGGCGGTGAAGGTCGGGGAGCTGTTTTTT. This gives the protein CASRPRLGAVKVGELFF.